This T cell receptor (beta chain) originates from a study of blood T cell repertoires in COVID-19. Study-level information: The study drew acute and convalescent COVID-19 samples from the United States, Italy and Spain. Nucleic acid was either cDNA or gDNA, and it came from T cells, B-cell-depleted T cells, or PBMCs.

Source study methods: Reference gene primer amplification gave estimated nucleated cell counts. Measured with immunoSEQ multiplex PCR; TCRdb has only the in-frame clones, and not every one. That table furnishes V, J and clone size, whereas the DNA furnished D and trimming. The sample includes about 170,000 clones, around 82% of them seen just once. CDR3 length: 13 amino acids. The V gene lost 5 bases and the J gene lost 2 bases, with 9 bases spanning the gap. The germline V gene encodes CDR1 LNHDA and CDR2 SQIVND (reference sequence). The chain uses TRBV19 and TRBJ1-2, with D possibly being TRBD1 (5 bases). This receptor was obtained from a human donor with acute or convalescent COVID-19. The donor label of this sample is uncertain. Sequencing was done on a sample of peripheral blood. The CDR3 protein is CASSVKGNYGYTF. The DNA of the CDR3 is TGTGCCAGTAGTGTCAAGGGGAACTATGGCTACACCTTC.